A selection of T cell receptor beta chains follows, all from one sample in a study of memory CD4+ T cells and cytomegalovirus serostatus. Assay: immunoSEQ multiplex PCR; the TCRdb copy retains only in-frame clones and omits some. Of roughly 84,000 clones listed, about 85% are singletons. Sequenced input: memory CD4+ T cells from blood. The receptors were gathered from an adult in good health and CMV-seronegative. Both conserved end residues are part of each CDR3. D genes are given only for firm matches. The size field is filled for only some rows; it gives once, few, many or a size class.

cdr3_aa: CASRRGQDTEAFF
cdr3_nt: TGTGCCAGCAGGAGGGGGCAGGACACTGAAGCTTTCTTT
clone_size: .
d_call: TRBD1
j_call: TRBJ1-1
v_call: TRBV7-3

cdr3_aa: CSVATGSGWANIQYF
cdr3_nt: TGCAGCGTTGCCACAGGTTCAGGGTGGGCGAACATTCAGTACTTC
clone_size: .
d_call: .
j_call: TRBJ2-4
v_call: TRBV29-1

cdr3_aa: CSVEKTENTEAFF
cdr3_nt: TGCAGCGTTGAAAAGACGGAGAACACTGAAGCTTTCTTT
clone_size: few
d_call: .
j_call: TRBJ1-1
v_call: TRBV29-1

cdr3_aa: CASRDVGNTIYF
cdr3_nt: TGTGCCAGCCGGGACGTTGGAAACACCATATATTTT
clone_size: .
d_call: .
j_call: TRBJ1-3
v_call: TRBV6-5

cdr3_aa: CASSLPAGGQTYQPQHF
cdr3_nt: TGCGCCAGCAGCCTCCCGGCCGGGGGACAGACCTATCAGCCCCAGCATTTT
clone_size: .
d_call: TRBD1
j_call: TRBJ1-5
v_call: TRBV4-1

cdr3_aa: CASSLFNTGELFF
cdr3_nt: TGTGCCAGCAGCTTATTCAACACCGGGGAGCTGTTTTTT
clone_size: .
d_call: .
j_call: TRBJ2-2
v_call: TRBV7-3

cdr3_aa: CASSLGDRGPGGEKLFF
cdr3_nt: TGTGCCAGCAGCTTGGGGGACAGGGGCCCTGGGGGTGAAAAACTGTTTTTT
clone_size: few
d_call: TRBD1
j_call: TRBJ1-4
v_call: TRBV5-4

cdr3_aa: CSASNRDGYTF
cdr3_nt: TGCAGTGCTAGTAACAGGGACGGCTACACCTTC
clone_size: few
d_call: .
j_call: TRBJ1-2
v_call: TRBV20-1

cdr3_aa: CATSGGTGVSPQHF
cdr3_nt: TGTGCCACCAGCGGAGGGACAGGGGTTTCACCCCAGCATTTT
clone_size: .
d_call: TRBD1
j_call: TRBJ1-5
v_call: TRBV15

cdr3_aa: CASSQNRGLGTEAFF
cdr3_nt: TGTGCCAGCAGCCAAAACAGGGGGCTCGGCACTGAAGCTTTCTTT
clone_size: .
d_call: TRBD1
j_call: TRBJ1-1
v_call: TRBV7-8

cdr3_aa: CASSLVVEAEQYF
cdr3_nt: TGCGCCAGCAGCTTGGTTGTGGAGGCCGAGCAGTACTTC
clone_size: once
d_call: .
j_call: TRBJ2-7
v_call: TRBV5-1

cdr3_aa: CASSQSRLARGFGGKRTEAFF
cdr3_nt: TGCGCCAGCAGCCAAAGTAGGCTAGCTAGGGGGTTTGGAGGGAAAAGGACTGAAGCTTTCTTT
clone_size: .
d_call: .
j_call: TRBJ1-1
v_call: TRBV4-1

cdr3_aa: CASSTGTSRSTDTQYF
cdr3_nt: TGTGCCAGCAGTACCGGGACGTCTCGGAGCACAGATACGCAGTATTTT
clone_size: .
d_call: .
j_call: TRBJ2-3
v_call: TRBV2

cdr3_aa: CASSLALGLAGRDEQFF
cdr3_nt: TGTGCCAGCAGCTTGGCCCTGGGACTAGCGGGGAGGGATGAGCAGTTCTTC
clone_size: once
d_call: TRBD2
j_call: TRBJ2-1
v_call: TRBV5-5

cdr3_aa: CASSLASGTYNEQFF
cdr3_nt: TGTGCCAGCAGCTTGGCTTCGGGAACCTACAATGAGCAGTTCTTC
clone_size: .
d_call: .
j_call: TRBJ2-1
v_call: TRBV5-4

cdr3_aa: CASSSRGGGGGTEAFF
cdr3_nt: TGTGCCAGCAGCTCCCGGGGTGGGGGGGGCGGCACTGAAGCTTTCTTT
clone_size: .
d_call: .
j_call: TRBJ1-1
v_call: TRBV11-2

cdr3_aa: CASSILAGPDNEQFF
cdr3_nt: TGCGCCAGCAGCATACTAGCGGGGCCCGACAATGAGCAGTTCTTC
clone_size: few
d_call: TRBD2
j_call: TRBJ2-1
v_call: TRBV5-1

cdr3_aa: CASMEGAENYGYTF
cdr3_nt: TGTGCCAGTATGGAAGGGGCAGAGAACTATGGCTACACCTTC
clone_size: .
d_call: .
j_call: TRBJ1-2
v_call: TRBV19

cdr3_aa: CASSSSGLMGQQFF
cdr3_nt: TGTGCCAGTAGTAGTTCCGGACTCATGGGTCAGCAGTTCTTC
clone_size: .
d_call: .
j_call: TRBJ2-1
v_call: TRBV19

cdr3_aa: CASSPDENIQYF
cdr3_nt: TGTGCCAGCTCACCTGACGAGAACATTCAGTACTTC
clone_size: .
d_call: .
j_call: TRBJ2-4
v_call: TRBV18

cdr3_aa: CASSFTAATEAFF
cdr3_nt: TGTGCCAGCAGCTTTACGGCGGCGACTGAAGCTTTCTTT
clone_size: few
d_call: .
j_call: TRBJ1-1
v_call: TRBV14

cdr3_aa: CASSLAMDTQYF
cdr3_nt: TGTGCCAGCAGCTTAGCCATGGATACGCAGTATTTT
clone_size: .
d_call: .
j_call: TRBJ2-3
v_call: TRBV7-2

cdr3_aa: CASSPSGGNYGYTF
cdr3_nt: TGTGCCAGCAGCCCGAGTGGGGGTAACTATGGCTACACCTTC
clone_size: few
d_call: .
j_call: TRBJ1-2
v_call: TRBV7-9

cdr3_aa: CAWSGTARNEQYF
cdr3_nt: TGTGCCTGGTCAGGGACGGCCAGGAACGAGCAGTACTTC
clone_size: .
d_call: .
j_call: TRBJ2-7
v_call: TRBV30

cdr3_aa: CASSTTQGTYSGYTF
cdr3_nt: TGTGCCAGTAGTACCACACAGGGGACTTACAGTGGCTACACCTTC
clone_size: .
d_call: TRBD1
j_call: TRBJ1-2
v_call: TRBV19

cdr3_aa: CASSKLSGGWVFTDTQYF
cdr3_nt: TGTGCCAGCAGCAAACTATCGGGGGGTTGGGTATTTACAGATACGCAGTATTTT
clone_size: .
d_call: .
j_call: TRBJ2-3
v_call: TRBV21-1

cdr3_aa: CASSLLGQPYNSPLHF
cdr3_nt: TGTGCCAGCAGTTTACTGGGACAGCCCTATAATTCACCCCTCCACTTT
clone_size: .
d_call: TRBD1
j_call: TRBJ1-6
v_call: TRBV27

cdr3_aa: CAISDPRSPTNQPQHF
cdr3_nt: TGTGCCATCAGTGATCCGCGGTCTCCAACCAATCAGCCCCAGCATTTT
clone_size: .
d_call: .
j_call: TRBJ1-5
v_call: TRBV10-3

cdr3_aa: CASSDPLYEQYF
cdr3_nt: TGTGCCAGCAGCGACCCCCTCTACGAGCAGTACTTC
clone_size: once
d_call: .
j_call: TRBJ2-7
v_call: TRBV6-4

cdr3_aa: CASSSGRPAFTDTQYF
cdr3_nt: TGTGCCAGCAGTTCCGGCAGACCCGCTTTCACAGATACGCAGTATTTT
clone_size: .
d_call: .
j_call: TRBJ2-3
v_call: TRBV27

cdr3_aa: CASSPSLTAMYEQYF
cdr3_nt: TGTGCCAGCAGCCCTAGCTTGACCGCGATGTACGAGCAGTACTTC
clone_size: .
d_call: .
j_call: TRBJ2-7
v_call: TRBV11-2

cdr3_aa: CASSLGGANEKLFF
cdr3_nt: TGCGCCAGCAGCTTGGGTGGTGCAAATGAAAAACTGTTTTTT
clone_size: .
d_call: .
j_call: TRBJ1-4
v_call: TRBV5-1

cdr3_aa: CSASPSVEQFF
cdr3_nt: TGCAGTGCTAGCCCGTCGGTGGAGCAGTTCTTC
clone_size: .
d_call: .
j_call: TRBJ2-1
v_call: TRBV20-1

cdr3_aa: CASSIVSGSAEAFF
cdr3_nt: TGTGCCAGTAGTATAGTTTCAGGTTCAGCTGAAGCTTTCTTT
clone_size: .
d_call: .
j_call: TRBJ1-1
v_call: TRBV19

cdr3_aa: CASGLGAGTGELFF
cdr3_nt: TGTGCTAGTGGTTTAGGGGCCGGCACCGGGGAGCTGTTTTTT
clone_size: .
d_call: .
j_call: TRBJ2-2
v_call: TRBV12-5

cdr3_aa: CASSESGRPEGYTF
cdr3_nt: TGCGCCAGCAGTGAGTCCGGGCGGCCGGAAGGCTACACCTTC
clone_size: once
d_call: .
j_call: TRBJ1-2
v_call: TRBV10-1